This note documents a single T cell receptor (beta chain) sequence. Its antigen is as yet unknown. The junction had 11 bases not matched to a gene; V was cut back by 0 bases and J by 4 bases. The CDR3 covers 18 residues. Looked up from germline, CDR1 is LNHNV and CDR2 is YYDKDF (reference sequence). These data originate in a study of shared clonotypes between healthy human individuals. On the study more broadly: Two women and a few men aged 18 to 49 made up the donors. Study-wide results and limits: Among the subsets, naive ones generally showed larger estimated richness than memory ones.

Splitting of CD4+ cells produced CD45RA+ naive and CD45RA-negative memory subsets. Libraries were prepared by immunoSEQ multiplex PCR; TCRdb keeps only in-frame clonotypes and omits some of them. Counted here are some 2,500,000 clones, 90% to 95% occurring once; the ten biggest clones make up 0.36%. The rearrangement links TRBV15 to TRBJ2-1, with 8 bases lining up with TRBD2. This sequence originates from a man aged 18 to 35 in good health. Some clones in this sample may be carry-over from other donors' samples. Sequenced material: naive CD4+ T cells from PBMCs. Subset given: CD45RA+ positively selected. The CDR3 here is CATSRDQYVGLAYNEQFF. DNA of the CDR3: TGTGCCACCAGCAGAGATCAATACGTCGGACTAGCATACAATGAGCAGTTCTTC.